Listed here are 9 T cell receptor beta chains from one sample, sequenced in a study of graft-versus-host responses after intestinal transplantation. Sequenced by immunoSEQ multiplex PCR; TCRdb stores in-frame clones only, minus some. Found here are about 12,000 clones, more than 70% of them singletons; the top ten hold roughly 49%. Sequenced here: PBMCs, sampled about 130 days after transplant. The receptors here all came from a human patient who received an intestinal transplant, so some T cells may come from the graft donor.

The rearrangement joins TRBV27 to TRBJ2-7; D call uncertain. CDR3 length: 14 amino acids. Germline assignment: CDR1 MNHEY and CDR2 SMNVEV (reference sequence). Trimming removed 4 bases from V and 0 bases from J, with 10 bases in between. The CDR3 region has the DNA TGTGCCAGCAGTTATATCGGACCCTCCTACGAGCAGTACTTC. This translates into CASSYIGPSYEQYF.

The chain has TRBV28 and TRBJ1-2; D is unclear. The CDR3 has 17 residues. Trimming removed 2 bases from V and 0 bases from J, with 16 bases in between. Per the germline V gene, CDR1 is MDHEN and CDR2 is SYDVKM. The CDR3 bases are TGTGCCAGCAGTTTAGTGCAGCTTGGCAGTCCTAACTATGGCTACACCTTC. Translated: CASSLVQLGSPNYGYTF.

This chain links TRBV6-5 with TRBJ2-4, with 8 bases that match TRBD1. Trimming took 6 bases from V and 15 from J; bases not matched to a gene: 13. The CDR3 totals 13 residues. In germline, CDR1 is MNHEY, CDR2 SVGAGI. This CDR3 reads CASSPFDRGGLYF. CDR3 DNA: TGTGCCAGCAGCCCATTTGACAGGGGCGGACTGTACTTC.

The chain combines TRBV5-1 with TRBJ2-5; no reliable D call. Germline V CDR1 and CDR2: SGHRS, YFSETQ. The CDR3 is made up of 15 amino acids. Trimming shortened V by 0 bases and J by 1 base, and 10 bases separated the two germline ends. The CDR3 DNA is TGCGCCAGCAGCTTGGGGGGTGGATCCCAAGAGACCCAGTACTTC. Translated, it gives CASSLGGGSQETQYF.

The J gene is TRBJ1-2, the V gene TRBV2; D may be TRBD1 (6 bases). V lost 9 bases and J lost 4, with 15 bases in between. The CDR3 runs 13 residues. The germline CDR1 and CDR2 sequences are SNHLY and FYNNEI. The CDR3 protein is CARTTGFGYGYTF. The DNA of the CDR3 is TGTGCCAGGACTACAGGGTTTGGCTATGGCTACACCTTC.

The V and J genes are TRBV27 and TRBJ1-2; D perhaps matches TRBD1 (5 bases). This CDR3 comprises 15 residues. The V end lost 5 bases, the J end lost 4 bases, and 17 bases lay between the germline ends. Looked up from germline, CDR1 is MNHEY and CDR2 is SMNVEV (reference sequence). The CDR3: CASSPFEGSGYGYTF. CDR3 bases: TGTGCCAGCAGTCCCTTTGAGGGGAGTGGCTATGGCTACACCTTC.

Only a few counts were recorded for this clone. The chain joins TRBV9 to TRBJ1-5; D not resolved. The CDR3 sequence is 14 residues long. V was cut by 3 bases and J by 1 base, with 8 bases left in between. Germline loops: CDR1 SGDLS, CDR2 YYNGEE. The CDR3 region is CASSAGKSNQPQHF. The CDR3 DNA follows: TGTGCCAGCAGCGCTGGGAAGAGCAATCAGCCCCAGCATTTT. Based on the CDR3 plus reference TRBV9 and TRBJ1-5, the full variable domain is DSGVTQTPKHLITATGQRVTLRCSPRSGDLSVYWYQQSLDQGLQFLIQYYNGEERAKGNILERFSAQQFPDLHSELNLSSLELGDSALYFCASSAGKSNQPQHFGDGTRLSIL.

The chain combines TRBV30 with TRBJ2-7; 7 nucleotides align to TRBD1. The germline V gene encodes CDR1 GTSNPN and CDR2 SVGIG (reference sequence). V was clipped by 0 bases and J by 3 bases; unmatched bases: 2. The CDR3 has 13 residues. CDR3 residues: CAWSVYRGYEQYF. In nucleotides, the CDR3 is TGTGCCTGGAGTGTATACAGGGGCTACGAGCAGTACTTC.

The chain joins TRBV30 to TRBJ2-5; perhaps TRBD2 as D (6 bases). Germline assignment: CDR1 GTSNPN and CDR2 SVGIG (reference sequence). The CDR3 is 14 residues long. The ends were cut back, 1 base at V and 4 bases at J, with 13 bases in the middle. CDR3 nucleotides: TGTGCCTGGAGTGGCGCAGGAGGGCCAGAGACCCAGTACTTC. Its translation is CAWSGAGGPETQYF.